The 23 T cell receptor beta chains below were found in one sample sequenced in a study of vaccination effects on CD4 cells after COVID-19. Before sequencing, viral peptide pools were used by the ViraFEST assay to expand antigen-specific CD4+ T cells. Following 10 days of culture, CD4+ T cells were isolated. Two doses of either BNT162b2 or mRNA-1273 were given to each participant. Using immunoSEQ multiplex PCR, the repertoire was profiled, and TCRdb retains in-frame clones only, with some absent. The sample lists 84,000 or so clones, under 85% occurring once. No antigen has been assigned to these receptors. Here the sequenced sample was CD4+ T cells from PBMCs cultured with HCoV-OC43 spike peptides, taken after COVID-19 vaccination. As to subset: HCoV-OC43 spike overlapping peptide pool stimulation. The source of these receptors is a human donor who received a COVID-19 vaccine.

The DNA of the CDR3 is TGTGCCAGCAGCTTAACGGCCCAGGGGGGTTCCACTAGCTCACCCCTCCACTTT. Protein: CASSLTAQGGSTSSPLHF. The genes are TRBV7-2 and TRBJ1-6; 7 nucleotides align to TRBD1. After removal of 2 bases from V and 10 bases from J, the junction contained 17 bases not matched to a gene. CDR1 SGHTA and CDR2 FQGNSA come from the germline V gene. This CDR3 has 18 residues.

CDR3 sequence (DNA): TGTGCCAGCAAACCGGGACAGGGTTTCTACGAGCAGTACGTC. This sequence encodes CASKPGQGFYEQYV. The chain uses TRBV2 and TRBJ2-7; 9 bases match TRBD1. Trimming took 7 bases from V and 3 from J; bases not matched to a gene: 7. The CDR3 extends over 14 amino acids. CDR1 and CDR2 (germline): SNHLY, FYNNEI.

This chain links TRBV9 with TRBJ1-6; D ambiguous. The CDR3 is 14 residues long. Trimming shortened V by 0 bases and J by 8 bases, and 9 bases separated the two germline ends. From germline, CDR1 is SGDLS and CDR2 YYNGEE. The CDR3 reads CASSVEREDSPLHF. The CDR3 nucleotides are TGTGCCAGCAGCGTAGAAAGGGAGGATTCACCCCTCCACTTT. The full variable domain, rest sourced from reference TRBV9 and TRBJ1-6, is DSGVTQTPKHLITATGQRVTLRCSPRSGDLSVYWYQQSLDQGLQFLIQYYNGEERAKGNILERFSAQQFPDLHSELNLSSLELGDSALYFCASSVEREDSPLHFGNGTRLTVT.

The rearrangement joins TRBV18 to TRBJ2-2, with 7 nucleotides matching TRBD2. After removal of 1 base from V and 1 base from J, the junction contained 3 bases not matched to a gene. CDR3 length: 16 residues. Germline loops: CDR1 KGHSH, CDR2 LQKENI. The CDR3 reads CASSPQPGGNTGELFF. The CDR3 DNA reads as TGTGCCAGCTCACCACAGCCGGGGGGGAACACCGGGGAGCTGTTTTTT.

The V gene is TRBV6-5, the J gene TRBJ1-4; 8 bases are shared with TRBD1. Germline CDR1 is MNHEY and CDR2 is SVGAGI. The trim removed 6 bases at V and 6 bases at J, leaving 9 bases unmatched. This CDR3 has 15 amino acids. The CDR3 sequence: CASRTQGQGHEKLFF. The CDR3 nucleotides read TGTGCCAGCAGAACCCAAGGACAGGGACATGAAAAACTGTTTTTT.

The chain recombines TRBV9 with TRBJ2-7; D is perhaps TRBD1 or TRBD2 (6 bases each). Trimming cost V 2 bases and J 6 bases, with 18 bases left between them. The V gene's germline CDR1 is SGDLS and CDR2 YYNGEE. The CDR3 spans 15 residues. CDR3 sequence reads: CASSVEGGRSSEQYF. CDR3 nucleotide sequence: TGTGCCAGCAGCGTTGAAGGGGGGCGGAGTAGCGAGCAGTACTTC.

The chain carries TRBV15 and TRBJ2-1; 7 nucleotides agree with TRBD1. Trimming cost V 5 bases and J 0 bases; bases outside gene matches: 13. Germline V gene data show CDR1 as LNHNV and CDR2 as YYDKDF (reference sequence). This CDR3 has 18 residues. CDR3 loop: CATSEGETGAPSYNEQFF. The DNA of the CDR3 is TGTGCCACCAGCGAGGGGGAAACAGGGGCCCCCTCCTACAATGAGCAGTTCTTC. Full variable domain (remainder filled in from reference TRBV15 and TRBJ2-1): DAMVIQNPRYQVTQFGKPVTLSCSQTLNHNVMYWYQQKSSQAPKLLFHYYDKDFNNEADTPDNFQSRRPNTSFCFLDIRSPGLGDTAMYLCATSEGETGAPSYNEQFFGPGTRLTVL.

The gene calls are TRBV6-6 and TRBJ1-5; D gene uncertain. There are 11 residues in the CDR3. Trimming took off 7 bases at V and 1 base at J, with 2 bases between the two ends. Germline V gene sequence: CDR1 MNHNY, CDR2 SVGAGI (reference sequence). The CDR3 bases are TGTGCCAGCATGAGCAATCAGCCCCAGCATTTT. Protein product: CASMSNQPQHF.

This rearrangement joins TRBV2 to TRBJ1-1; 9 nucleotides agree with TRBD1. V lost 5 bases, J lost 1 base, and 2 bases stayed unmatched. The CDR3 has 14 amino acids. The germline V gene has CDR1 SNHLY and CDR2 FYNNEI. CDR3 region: CASSRTGENTEAFF. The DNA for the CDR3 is TGTGCCAGCAGTCGGACAGGGGAGAACACTGAAGCTTTCTTT.

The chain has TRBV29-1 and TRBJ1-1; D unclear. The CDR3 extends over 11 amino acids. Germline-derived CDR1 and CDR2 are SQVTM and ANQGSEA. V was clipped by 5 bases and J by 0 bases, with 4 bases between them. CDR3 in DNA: TGCAGCGTTCGCATGAACACTGAAGCTTTCTTT. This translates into CSVRMNTEAFF.

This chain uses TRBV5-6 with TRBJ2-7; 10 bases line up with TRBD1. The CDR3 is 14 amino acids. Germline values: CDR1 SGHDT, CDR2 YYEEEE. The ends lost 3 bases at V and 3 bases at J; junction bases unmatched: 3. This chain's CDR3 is CASSSDRGIYEQYV. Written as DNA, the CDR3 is TGTGCCAGCAGCTCGGACAGGGGGATCTACGAGCAGTACGTC.

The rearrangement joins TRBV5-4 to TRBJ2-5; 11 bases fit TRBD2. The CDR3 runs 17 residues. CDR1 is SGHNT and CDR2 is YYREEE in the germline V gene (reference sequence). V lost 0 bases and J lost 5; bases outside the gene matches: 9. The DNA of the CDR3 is TGTGCCAGCAGCTTGGCTGTAGCGGGGGGGCCTATGGAGACCCAGTACTTC. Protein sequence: CASSLAVAGGPMETQYF. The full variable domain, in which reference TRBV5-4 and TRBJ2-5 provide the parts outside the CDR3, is ETGVTQSPTHLIKTRGQQVTLRCSSQSGHNTVSWYQQALGQGPQFIFQYYREEENGRGNFPPRFSGLQFPNYSSELNVNALELDDSALYLCASSLAVAGGPMETQYFGPGTRLLVL.

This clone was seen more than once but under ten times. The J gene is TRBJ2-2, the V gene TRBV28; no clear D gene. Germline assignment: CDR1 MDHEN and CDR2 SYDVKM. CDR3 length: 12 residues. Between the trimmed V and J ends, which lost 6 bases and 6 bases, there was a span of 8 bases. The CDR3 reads CASSKSSGELFF. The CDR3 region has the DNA TGTGCCAGCAGCAAATCCTCCGGGGAGCTGTTTTTT.

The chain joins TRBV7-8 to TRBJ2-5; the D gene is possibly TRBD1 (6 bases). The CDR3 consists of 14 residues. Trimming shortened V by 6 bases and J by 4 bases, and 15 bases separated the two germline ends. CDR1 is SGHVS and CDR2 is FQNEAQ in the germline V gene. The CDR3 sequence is CASSLTRGRETQYF. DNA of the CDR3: TGTGCCAGCAGTTTGACCAGGGGAAGAGAGACCCAGTACTTC.

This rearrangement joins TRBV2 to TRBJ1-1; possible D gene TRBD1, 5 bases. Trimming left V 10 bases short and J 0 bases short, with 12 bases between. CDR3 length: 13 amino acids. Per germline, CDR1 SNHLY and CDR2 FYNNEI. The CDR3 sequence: CANNGQLNTEAFF. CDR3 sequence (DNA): TGTGCCAATAACGGACAATTGAACACTGAAGCTTTCTTT.

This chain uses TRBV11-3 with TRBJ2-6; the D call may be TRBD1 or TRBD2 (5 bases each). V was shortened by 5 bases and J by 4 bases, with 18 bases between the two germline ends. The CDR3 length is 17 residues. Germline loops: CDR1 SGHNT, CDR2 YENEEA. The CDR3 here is CASSLGDLLAGANVLTF. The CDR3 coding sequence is TGTGCCAGCAGCCTCGGGGACCTCCTTGCAGGGGCCAACGTCCTGACTTTC.

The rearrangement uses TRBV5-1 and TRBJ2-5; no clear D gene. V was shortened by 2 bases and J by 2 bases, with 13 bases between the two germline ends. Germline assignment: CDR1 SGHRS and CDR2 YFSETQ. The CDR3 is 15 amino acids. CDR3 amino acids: CASSLGPTTQETQYF. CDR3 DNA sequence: TGCGCCAGCAGCTTAGGCCCAACTACTCAAGAGACCCAGTACTTC.

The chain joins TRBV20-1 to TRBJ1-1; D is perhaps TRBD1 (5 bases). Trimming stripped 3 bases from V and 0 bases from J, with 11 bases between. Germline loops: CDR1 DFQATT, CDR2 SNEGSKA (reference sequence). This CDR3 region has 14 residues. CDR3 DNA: TGCAGTGCTAGTATAGACAGAATGAACACTGAAGCTTTCTTT. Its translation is CSASIDRMNTEAFF.

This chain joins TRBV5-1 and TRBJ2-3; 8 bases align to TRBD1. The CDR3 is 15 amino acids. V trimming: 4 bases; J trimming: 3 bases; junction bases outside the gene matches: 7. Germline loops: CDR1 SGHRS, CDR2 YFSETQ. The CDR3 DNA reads TGCGCCAGCAGCAAGGACAGGGCAGGGACAGATACGCAGTATTTT. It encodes CASSKDRAGTDTQYF.

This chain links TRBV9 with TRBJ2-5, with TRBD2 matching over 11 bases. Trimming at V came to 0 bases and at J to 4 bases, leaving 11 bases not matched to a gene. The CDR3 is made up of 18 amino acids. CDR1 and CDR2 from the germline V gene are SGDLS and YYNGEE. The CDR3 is CASSVVSGGAGSPETQYF. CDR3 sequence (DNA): TGTGCCAGCAGCGTAGTTAGCGGGGGGGCCGGCTCGCCAGAGACCCAGTACTTC.

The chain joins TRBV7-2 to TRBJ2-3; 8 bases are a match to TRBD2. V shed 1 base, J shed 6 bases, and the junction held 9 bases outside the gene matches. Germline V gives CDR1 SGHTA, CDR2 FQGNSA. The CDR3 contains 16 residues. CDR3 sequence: CASSLVPPAGADTQYF. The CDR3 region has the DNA TGTGCCAGCAGCTTAGTCCCCCCAGCGGGGGCCGATACGCAGTATTTT.

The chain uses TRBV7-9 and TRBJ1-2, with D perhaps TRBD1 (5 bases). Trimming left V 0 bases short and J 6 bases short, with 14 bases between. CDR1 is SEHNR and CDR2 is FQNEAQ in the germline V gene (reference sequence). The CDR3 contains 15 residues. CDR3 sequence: CASSLANSGVNGYTF. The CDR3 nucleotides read TGTGCCAGCAGCTTAGCGAATTCGGGGGTAAATGGCTACACCTTC.

This chain's CDR3 is CASGRINEQFF. The CDR3 DNA sequence: TGTGCTAGTGGTCGTATTAATGAGCAGTTCTTC. This chain links TRBV12-5 with TRBJ2-1; D remains ambiguous. Germline V gene data show CDR1 as LGHNT and CDR2 as FRNRAP. The CDR3 sequence is 11 residues long. With 5 bases removed from V and 7 bases from J, the gap between germline ends came to 6 bases.